The 23 T cell receptor beta chains presented below share a single source sample, sequenced in a study of control samples from healthy donors and cancer patients. Profiled with immunoSEQ multiplex PCR; TCRdb holds only in-frame clones, not every one. The sample lists approximately 87,000 clones; about 86% were seen once. The sequenced sample consisted of blood. The source of these receptors is a woman in her fifties or sixties in good health.

V is TRBV7-8 and J is TRBJ1-1; D is ambiguous. The ends were cut back, 7 bases at V and 5 bases at J, with 17 bases in the middle. Per germline, CDR1 SGHVS and CDR2 FQNEAQ. The CDR3 extends over 14 amino acids. The DNA for the CDR3 is TGTGCCAGCACCTACGGACGGAGGAGGACTGAAGCTTTCTTT. It yields the protein CASTYGRRRTEAFF. Combining the CDR3 with reference TRBV7-8 and TRBJ1-1 gives the whole variable domain GAGVSQSPRYKVAKRGQDVALRCDPISGHVSLFWYQQALGQGPEFLTYFQNEAQLDKSGLPSDRFFAERPEGSVSTLKIQRTQQEDSAVYLCASTYGRRRTEAFFGQGTRLTVV.

This chain joins TRBV4-1 and TRBJ2-1, with D unclear. Germline values: CDR1 MGHRA, CDR2 YSYEKL. V shed 8 bases and J shed 4 bases, with 9 bases lying between them. The CDR3 sequence is 12 residues long. The CDR3 DNA sequence: TGCGCCAGCGGGATTCCTTACAATGAGCAGTTCTTC. Its translation is CASGIPYNEQFF.

The count of this clone is one. The rearrangement joins TRBV27 to TRBJ2-5, with D tentatively TRBD2 (6 bases). Germline loops: CDR1 MNHEY, CDR2 SMNVEV (reference sequence). V was pared by 6 bases and J by 2 bases, with 7 bases between. There are 12 residues in the CDR3. The CDR3 nucleotides read TGTGCCAGCAGGGGGGGACAAGAGACCCAGTACTTC. This encodes CASRGGQETQYF.

This chain joins TRBV5-6 and TRBJ1-2, with TRBD1 identical over 8 bases. J gave up 3 bases and V 4 bases, and 11 bases lay outside the gene matches. CDR1 SGHDT and CDR2 YYEEEE come from the germline V gene. The CDR3 is 16 amino acids. This chain's CDR3 is CASSPGQGSRDYGYTF. CDR3 DNA: TGTGCCAGCAGCCCAGGACAGGGCTCAAGGGACTATGGCTACACCTTC.

V gene TRBV12-3 or TRBV12-4 combines with J gene TRBJ2-1, with D perhaps assigned TRBD1 or TRBD2 (5 bases each). V lost 7 bases to trimming and J lost 10 bases, with 17 bases between them. The CDR3 totals 13 residues. CDR3 amino acids: CASIWDGRGEQFF. CDR3 in DNA: TGTGCCAGCATCTGGGACGGCCGCGGCGAGCAGTTCTTC.

This chain connects TRBV5-1 to TRBJ1-1, with D perhaps TRBD1 (6 bases). This CDR3 contains 15 residues. Trimming took off 4 bases at V and 4 bases at J, with 17 bases between the two ends. Germline V gene data show CDR1 as SGHRS and CDR2 as YFSETQ. In DNA, the CDR3 is TGCGCCAGCAGCCAATTGACAGGTTCCGGCACTGAAGCTTTCTTT. Translated, it gives CASSQLTGSGTEAFF. The whole variable domain, remainder taken from reference TRBV5-1 and TRBJ1-1, is KAGVTQTPRYLIKTRGQQVTLSCSPISGHRSVSWYQQTPGQGLQFLFEYFSETQRNKGNFPGRFSGRQFSNSRSEMNVSTLELGDSALYLCASSQLTGSGTEAFFGQGTRLTVV.

This chain joins TRBV4-3 and TRBJ1-2, with D hard to call. V was clipped by 0 bases and J by 8 bases, with 13 bases between them. The CDR3 is 14 residues long. Looked up from germline, CDR1 is LGHNA and CDR2 is YSLEER. CDR3 protein: CASSQDGKGRGYTF. The CDR3 nucleotides are TGCGCCAGCAGCCAAGATGGGAAGGGTAGGGGCTACACCTTC.

This clone was found once. CDR3 nucleotide sequence: TGTGCCAGCAGTCCCCTATTTTTGGCGGGGGGGCCAGTCGGTTTGGACGAGCAGTACTTC. The encoded protein is CASSPLFLAGGPVGLDEQYF. The chain links TRBV27 to TRBJ2-7; 9 nucleotides agree with TRBD2. The trim removed 5 bases at V and 5 bases at J, leaving 25 bases unmatched. The germline CDR1 and CDR2 sequences are MNHEY and SMNVEV (reference sequence). CDR3 length: 20 residues.

The chain combines TRBV28 with TRBJ1-5, with a tentative D call TRBD1 (6 bases). CDR1 is MDHEN, CDR2 SYDVKM, per germline. This CDR3 has 16 residues. V lost 5 bases, J lost 1 base, and 15 bases lay in between. CDR3 sequence reads: CASSKQQGNSNQPQHF. In DNA, the CDR3 is TGTGCCAGCAGTAAACAACAGGGTAACAGCAATCAGCCCCAGCATTTT.

V is TRBV12-3 or TRBV12-4 and J is TRBJ2-7; 10 positions match TRBD1. This CDR3 is 13 amino acids long. The junction had 4 bases not matched to a gene; V was cut back by 6 bases and J by 5 bases. CDR3 residues: CASRAGTGDEQYF. As DNA, the CDR3 is TGTGCCAGCAGGGCCGGGACAGGGGACGAGCAGTACTTC.

This sequence joins TRBV6-4 and TRBJ1-1; D is perhaps TRBD1 (6 bases). Germline V lookup: CDR1 MRHNA, CDR2 SNTAGT. CDR3 size: 14 residues. The V gene lost 5 bases and the J gene lost 1 base, with 11 bases spanning the gap. The chain's CDR3 is CASSPEGGNTEAFF. The CDR3 coding sequence is TGTGCCAGCAGTCCAGAAGGGGGGAACACTGAAGCTTTCTTT.

This chain links TRBV3-1 (or the pseudogene TRBV3-2) with TRBJ2-1; 8 bases are shared with TRBD2. Trimming removed 4 bases from V and 9 bases from J; junction bases left unmatched: 5. Germline V gene lookup returns CDR1 LGHDT and CDR2 YNNKEL (reference sequence). The CDR3 covers 13 residues. DNA of the CDR3: TGTGCCAGCAGCCGACGGGGGGGCGGTGAGCAGTTCTTC. Amino acid sequence: CASSRRGGGEQFF.

The chain combines TRBV7-9 with TRBJ2-1; possible D gene TRBD2, 6 bases. Germline V gene sequence: CDR1 SEHNR, CDR2 FQNEAQ (reference sequence). The V end was cut by 3 bases, the J end by 1 base, with 16 bases between. This CDR3 has 17 residues. The CDR3 DNA sequence: TGTGCCAGCAGCTTTGCGGCCTTTGGGGGGTCCTACAATGAGCAGTTCTTC. Translation: CASSFAAFGGSYNEQFF. The full variable domain, completed using reference TRBV7-9 and TRBJ2-1, is DTGVSQNPRHKITKRGQNVTFRCDPISEHNRLYWYRQTLGQGPEFLTYFQNEAQLEKSRLLSDRFSAERPKGSFSTLEIQRTEQGDSAMYLCASSFAAFGGSYNEQFFGPGTRLTVL.

The chain employs TRBV20-1 and TRBJ1-2; D is uncertain. Deletions cut 3 bases from V and 5 bases from J, with 16 bases between. Germline V lookup: CDR1 DFQATT, CDR2 SNEGSKA (reference sequence). This CDR3 is built from 14 residues. The CDR3 loop is CSASQAEGGYGYTF. CDR3 DNA: TGCAGTGCTAGTCAGGCAGAAGGAGGGTATGGCTACACCTTC.

CDR3 DNA: TGTGCCAGCAGTTATGGGTTGTCCAATGGCTACACCTTC. Translation: CASSYGLSNGYTF. The V and J genes are TRBV6-5 and TRBJ1-2; D gene unclear. The CDR3 covers 13 residues. With 3 bases removed from V and 6 bases from J, the gap between germline ends came to 11 bases. Germline V gene sequence: CDR1 MNHEY, CDR2 SVGAGI.

This chain uses TRBV5-8 with TRBJ1-3, with 9 bases identical to TRBD1. Germline values: CDR1 SGHTS, CDR2 YDEGEE. The J segment lost 1 base and the V segment lost 4 bases, leaving 9 bases of the junction unmatched. The length of the CDR3 is 17 residues. The CDR3 coding sequence is TGTGCCAGCAGCCTACGGACAGGGGCTGGTTCTGGAAACACCATATATTTT. Translation: CASSLRTGAGSGNTIYF.

The J gene is TRBJ2-1, the V gene TRBV11-1; D unresolved. CDR1 SGHAT and CDR2 FQDESV come from the germline V gene (reference sequence). The ends were cut back, 5 bases at V and 5 bases at J, with 13 bases in the middle. The CDR3 has 14 residues. The CDR3 protein is CASSDLGSDNEQFF. CDR3 nucleotide sequence: TGTGCCAGCAGCGACCTGGGCAGCGACAATGAGCAGTTCTTC.

The V and J genes are TRBV3-1 (or the pseudogene TRBV3-2) and TRBJ2-1; D is unresolved. Trimming took off 4 bases at V and 1 base at J, with 14 bases between the two ends. From germline, CDR1 is LGHDT and CDR2 YNNKEL (reference sequence). This CDR3 contains 16 residues. The CDR3 region is CASSLSRLGSYNEQFF. The CDR3 DNA follows: TGTGCCAGCAGCCTTAGCCGTCTTGGGTCCTACAATGAGCAGTTCTTC.

The J gene is TRBJ2-3, the V gene TRBV24-1; tentative D call: TRBD1 (5 bases). The V end was cut by 5 bases, the J end by 0 bases, with 11 bases between. Germline V gene data show CDR1 as KGHDR and CDR2 as SFDVKD. The CDR3 sequence is 15 residues long. The DNA for the CDR3 is TGTGCCACCAGTGCAGGGATTACTAGCACAGATACGCAGTATTTT. Its translation: CATSAGITSTDTQYF.

This clone came up once. J is TRBJ1-2 and V is TRBV10-3, with a weak D call TRBD1 (5 bases). The CDR3 is 15 residues long. Trimming shortened V by 2 bases and J by 4 bases, and 14 bases separated the two germline ends. CDR1 and CDR2 from the germline V gene are ENHRY and SYGVKD. CDR3 DNA sequence: TGTGCCATCAGTGAGGGGCCTGGGGCCGGCTATGGCTACACCTTC. This translates into CAISEGPGAGYGYTF.

The chain uses TRBV20-1 and TRBJ2-5; no definite D call. CDR3 size: 11 residues. The germline V and J ends were trimmed by 4 bases and 1 base, with 4 bases remaining between them. Germline V gene sequence: CDR1 DFQATT, CDR2 SNEGSKA (reference sequence). The CDR3 sequence: CSATVQETQYF. The CDR3 region has the DNA TGCAGTGCTACGGTCCAAGAGACCCAGTACTTC.

The V call is TRBV7-2, the J call TRBJ2-5, with 9 bases fitting TRBD1. The length of the CDR3 is 14 residues. The V gene end was trimmed by 3 bases and the J gene end by 5 bases; junction bases not matched to a gene: 4. Germline V lookup: CDR1 SGHTA, CDR2 FQGNSA. CDR3: CASSFTGGDETQYF. For the CDR3, the DNA is TGTGCCAGCAGCTTTACAGGGGGCGATGAGACCCAGTACTTC.

The CDR3 spells CATQAGVGEAFF. The DNA of the CDR3 is TGTGCCACCCAAGCCGGAGTGGGTGAAGCTTTCTTT. This sequence joins TRBV10-3 and TRBJ1-1; D is unresolved. Germline lookup yields CDR1 ENHRY and CDR2 SYGVKD. The CDR3 length is 12 residues. The V gene lost 10 bases and the J gene lost 7 bases, with 16 bases spanning the gap.